The 8 T cell receptor beta chains listed next were all sequenced from one sample in a study of regulatory T cells in long-lasting Graves disease. Regarding time point: persistent/refractory GD, antithyroid drugs over 5 years with positive TRAb. PBMCs were the source of the RNA used for TCR sequencing. Investigators prepared the TCR beta libraries by applying iRepertoire HTBI primers and Arm-PCR of CDR3 regions. Using its own MiXCR run on the multiplex PCR reads, TCRdb lists one record per CDR3 protein. The sample contains approximately 500,000 distinct CDR3 sequences, 20% to 25% of which appear only once. Material: peripheral blood mononuclear cells (PBMCs), obtained when the disease was refractory, from a patient treated with antithyroid drugs. Source of these receptors: a female donor with Graves disease.

This clonotype was observed many times. The chain has TRBV29-1 and TRBJ2-5; TRBD1 matches at 9 bases. The CDR3 consists of 13 residues. V lost 7 bases and J lost 2; bases outside the gene matches: 5. CDR1 is SQVTM and CDR2 is ANQGSEA in the germline V gene. CDR3 bases: TGCAGCGCATGGGGACAGGGTCAAGAGACCCAGTACTTC. Protein product: CSAWGQGQETQYF.

This clonotype has ten or more counts. The chain joins TRBV28 to TRBJ1-2; D gene uncertain. This CDR3 has 14 amino acids. The germline gives CDR1 MDHEN, CDR2 SYDVKM. V gave up 3 bases and J gave up 0 bases, with 8 bases separating them. The CDR3 DNA sequence: TGTGCCAGCAGTTTGTTTCCGGCTAACTATGGCTACACCTTC. Encoded protein: CASSLFPANYGYTF.

This clonotype was found many times. J is TRBJ1-6 and V is TRBV6-5, with 7 bases that match TRBD1. Looked up from germline, CDR1 is MNHEY and CDR2 is SVGAGI. The CDR3 length is 16 residues. The ends lost 2 bases at V and 1 base at J; junction bases unmatched: 2. The CDR3 region is CASSYRQGSYNSPLHF. The CDR3 nucleotides are TGTGCCAGCAGTTACCGACAGGGATCCTATAATTCACCCCTCCACTTT.

This clonotype was observed many times. The rearrangement uses TRBV9 and TRBJ2-5; TRBD2 is a possible D gene (6 bases). This CDR3 has 15 residues. Trimming removed 3 bases at V and 0 bases at J, with 12 bases between. Germline values: CDR1 SGDLS, CDR2 YYNGEE. The CDR3 DNA sequence: TGTGCCAGCAGCGGACTAGGAGGGTACCAAGAGACCCAGTACTTC. It codes for CASSGLGGYQETQYF.

This clonotype was counted a few times. The chain recombines TRBV11-3 with TRBJ2-5; TRBD2 matches 11 bases. The V gene's germline CDR1 is SGHNT and CDR2 YENEEA. Unmatched junction bases numbered 7, after V lost 5 bases and J lost 5 bases. The CDR3 covers 15 residues. CDR3 in amino acids: CASSPNPSGRETQYF. CDR3 sequence (DNA): TGTGCCAGCAGCCCAAACCCTAGCGGGAGGGAGACCCAGTACTTC.

This rearrangement joins TRBV7-8 to TRBJ2-7; 7 positions agree with TRBD2. This CDR3 is built from 14 residues. The germline CDR1 and CDR2 sequences are SGHVS and FQNEAQ. The V segment lost 5 bases and the J segment 7 bases; nucleotides outside the gene matches: 11. The CDR3 bases are TGTGCCAGCAGCCTGATGACTAGCCCGGAGGAGCAGTACTTC. It codes for CASSLMTSPEEQYF.

The V gene is TRBV6-5, the J gene TRBJ2-1, with 7 bases aligning to TRBD2. Germline V gene lookup returns CDR1 MNHEY and CDR2 SVGAGI. V lost 4 bases, J lost 9 bases, and 12 bases stayed unmatched. This CDR3 comprises 15 residues. This chain's CDR3 is CASSWDYVSPSEQFF. In nucleotides, the CDR3 is TGTGCCAGCAGTTGGGACTATGTTAGCCCTAGTGAGCAGTTCTTC.

This clonotype has a handful of counts. V gene TRBV10-3 combines with J gene TRBJ2-2; the match to TRBD2 covers 11 bases. Germline lookup yields CDR1 ENHRY and CDR2 SYGVKD. The V segment lost 0 bases and the J segment 3 bases; nucleotides outside the gene matches: 0. The CDR3 sequence is 16 residues long. CDR3 sequence reads: CAISESLAGDTGELFF. The CDR3 nucleotides are TGTGCCATCAGTGAGTCACTAGCGGGGGACACCGGGGAGCTGTTTTTT.